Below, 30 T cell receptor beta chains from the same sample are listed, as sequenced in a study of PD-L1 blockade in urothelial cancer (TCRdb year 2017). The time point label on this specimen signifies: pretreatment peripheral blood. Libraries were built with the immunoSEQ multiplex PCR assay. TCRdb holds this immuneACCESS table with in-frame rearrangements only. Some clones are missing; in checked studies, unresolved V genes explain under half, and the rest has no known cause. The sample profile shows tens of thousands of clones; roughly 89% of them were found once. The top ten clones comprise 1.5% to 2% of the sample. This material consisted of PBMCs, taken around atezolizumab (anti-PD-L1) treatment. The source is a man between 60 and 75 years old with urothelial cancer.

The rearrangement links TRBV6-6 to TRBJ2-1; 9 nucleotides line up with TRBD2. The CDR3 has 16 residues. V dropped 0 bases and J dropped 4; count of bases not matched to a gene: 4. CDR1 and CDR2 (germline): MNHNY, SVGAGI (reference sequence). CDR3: CASSYSTSGKYNEQFF. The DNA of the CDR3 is TGTGCCAGCAGTTACTCGACTAGCGGAAAGTACAATGAGCAGTTCTTC.

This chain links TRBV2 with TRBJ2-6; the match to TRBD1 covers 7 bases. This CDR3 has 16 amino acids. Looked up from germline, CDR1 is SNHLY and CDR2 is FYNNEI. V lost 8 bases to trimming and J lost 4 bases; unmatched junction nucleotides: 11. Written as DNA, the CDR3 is TGTGCCAGCTGTTTTGACAGGGAGTCCGGGGCCAACGTCCTGACTTTC. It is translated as CASCFDRESGANVLTF.

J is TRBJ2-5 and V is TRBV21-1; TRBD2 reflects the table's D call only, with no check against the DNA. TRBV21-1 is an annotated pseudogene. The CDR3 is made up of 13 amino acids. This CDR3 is CATPAGVQETQYF. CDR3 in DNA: TGTGCCACCCCGGCGGGAGTACAAGAGACCCAGTACTTC.

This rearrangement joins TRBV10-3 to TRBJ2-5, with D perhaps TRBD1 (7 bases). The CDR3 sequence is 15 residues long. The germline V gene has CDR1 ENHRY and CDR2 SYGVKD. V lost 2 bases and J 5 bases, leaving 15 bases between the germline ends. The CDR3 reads CAISEDPGGRETQYF. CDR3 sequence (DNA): TGTGCCATCAGTGAGGACCCAGGGGGGCGGGAGACCCAGTACTTC.

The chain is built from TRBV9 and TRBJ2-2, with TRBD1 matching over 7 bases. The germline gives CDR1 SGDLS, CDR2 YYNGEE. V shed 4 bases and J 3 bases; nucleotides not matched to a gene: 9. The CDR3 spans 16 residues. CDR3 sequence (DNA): TGTGCCAGCAGCCCTCCCCACAGGGGAGACACCGGGGAGCTGTTTTTT. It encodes CASSPPHRGDTGELFF.

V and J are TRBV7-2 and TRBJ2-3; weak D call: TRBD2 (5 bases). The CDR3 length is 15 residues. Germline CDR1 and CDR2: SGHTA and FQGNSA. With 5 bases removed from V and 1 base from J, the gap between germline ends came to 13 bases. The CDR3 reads CASSATSLRTDTQYF. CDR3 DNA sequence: TGTGCCAGCAGCGCCACTAGTCTCCGCACAGATACGCAGTATTTT.

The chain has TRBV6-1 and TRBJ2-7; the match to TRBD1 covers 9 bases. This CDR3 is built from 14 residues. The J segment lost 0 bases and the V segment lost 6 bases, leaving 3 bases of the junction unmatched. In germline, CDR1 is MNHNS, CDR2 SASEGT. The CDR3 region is CASRRTGASYEQYF. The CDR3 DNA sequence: TGTGCCAGCAGGCGGACAGGGGCCTCCTACGAGCAGTACTTC.

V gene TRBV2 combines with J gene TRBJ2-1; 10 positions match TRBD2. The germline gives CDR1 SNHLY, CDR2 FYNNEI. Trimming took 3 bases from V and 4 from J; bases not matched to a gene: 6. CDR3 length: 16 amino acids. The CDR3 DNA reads TGTGCCAGCAGTGAGGGTTCTAGCGGGGGTTACAATGAGCAGTTCTTC. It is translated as CASSEGSSGGYNEQFF.

CDR3 nucleotides: TGTGCCAGCAGCCTTCAAGCACAGACGTTGTTTTTT. Protein: CASSLQAQTLFF. This chain uses TRBV14 with TRBJ1-4; D not certain. Trimming took 4 bases from V and 15 from J, leaving 15 bases between them. Per germline, CDR1 SGHDN and CDR2 FVKESK. The length of the CDR3 is 12 residues. The full variable domain, its missing parts supplied by reference TRBV14 and TRBJ1-4, is EAGVTQFPSHSVIEKGQTVTLRCDPISGHDNLYWYRRVMGKEIKFLLHFVKESKQDESGMPNNRFLAERTGGTYSTLKVQPAELEDSGVYFCASSLQAQTLFFGSGTQLSVL.

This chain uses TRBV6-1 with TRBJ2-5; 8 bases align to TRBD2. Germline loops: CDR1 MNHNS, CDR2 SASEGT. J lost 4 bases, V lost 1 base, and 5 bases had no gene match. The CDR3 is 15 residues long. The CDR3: CASSEGGLVSETQYF. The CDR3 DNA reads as TGTGCCAGCAGTGAAGGGGGACTAGTGTCAGAGACCCAGTACTTC.

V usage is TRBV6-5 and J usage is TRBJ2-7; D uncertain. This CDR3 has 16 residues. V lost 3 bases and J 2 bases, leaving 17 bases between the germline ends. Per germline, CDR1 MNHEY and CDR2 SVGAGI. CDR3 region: CASSYLEVLFTYEQYF. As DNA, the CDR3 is TGTGCCAGCAGTTATTTAGAGGTCCTATTTACCTACGAGCAGTACTTC.

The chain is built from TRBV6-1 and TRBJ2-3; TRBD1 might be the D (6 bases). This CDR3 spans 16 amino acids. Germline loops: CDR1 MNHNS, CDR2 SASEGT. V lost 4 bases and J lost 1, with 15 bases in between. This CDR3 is CASSGRTVPGTDTQYF. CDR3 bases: TGTGCCAGCAGTGGCAGGACAGTGCCTGGCACAGATACGCAGTATTTT.

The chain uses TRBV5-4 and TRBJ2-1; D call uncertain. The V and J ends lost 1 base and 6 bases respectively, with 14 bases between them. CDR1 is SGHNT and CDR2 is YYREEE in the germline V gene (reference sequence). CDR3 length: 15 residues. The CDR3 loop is CASSLRETHLNEQFF. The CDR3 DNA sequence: TGTGCCAGCAGCTTGCGCGAGACACACCTCAATGAGCAGTTCTTC.

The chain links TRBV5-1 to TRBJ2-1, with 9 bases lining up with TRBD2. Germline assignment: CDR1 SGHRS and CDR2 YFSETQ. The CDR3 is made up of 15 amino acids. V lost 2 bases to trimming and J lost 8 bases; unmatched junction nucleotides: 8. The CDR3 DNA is TGCGCCAGCAGCTTCCTTAGCGGGAGAGGCGATGAGCAGTTCTTC. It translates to CASSFLSGRGDEQFF.

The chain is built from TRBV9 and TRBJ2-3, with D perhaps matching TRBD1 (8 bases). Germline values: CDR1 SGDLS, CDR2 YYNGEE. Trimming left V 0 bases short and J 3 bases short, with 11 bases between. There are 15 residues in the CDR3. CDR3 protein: CASSVEQGGTDTQYF. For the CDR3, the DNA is TGTGCCAGCAGCGTAGAACAGGGGGGGACAGATACGCAGTATTTT.

The CDR3 DNA reads TGTGCCAGCACCGGGCGGGGGCCGTTCTACGAGCAGTACTTC. Its protein product is CASTGRGPFYEQYF. The V gene is TRBV5-4, the J gene TRBJ2-7; TRBD2 is a possible D gene (7 bases). V was pared by 6 bases and J by 3 bases, with 16 bases between. CDR1 is SGHNT, CDR2 YYREEE, per germline (reference sequence). CDR3 length equals 14 residues.

In DNA, the CDR3 is TGTGCCAGCAGCTCGGGACTAGCCAGTTCCTACAATGAGCAGTTCTTC. It translates to CASSSGLASSYNEQFF. The chain has TRBV7-2 and TRBJ2-1; 9 nucleotides line up with TRBD2. Trimming took 4 bases from V and 1 from J; bases not matched to a gene: 5. The CDR3 totals 16 residues. Germline CDR1 is SGHTA and CDR2 is FQGNSA.

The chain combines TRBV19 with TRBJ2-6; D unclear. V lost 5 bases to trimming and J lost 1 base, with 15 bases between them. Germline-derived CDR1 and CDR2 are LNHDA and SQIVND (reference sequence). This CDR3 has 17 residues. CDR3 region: CASSRMLISSGANVLTF. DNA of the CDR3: TGTGCCAGTAGTCGTATGCTGATCAGTTCTGGGGCCAACGTCCTGACTTTC.

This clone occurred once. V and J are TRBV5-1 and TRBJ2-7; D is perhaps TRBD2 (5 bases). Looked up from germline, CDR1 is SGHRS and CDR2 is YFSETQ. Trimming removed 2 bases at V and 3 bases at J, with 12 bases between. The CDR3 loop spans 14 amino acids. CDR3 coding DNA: TGCGCCAGCAGCTTTGGTGGGAGTGACTACGAGCAGTACTTC. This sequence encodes CASSFGGSDYEQYF. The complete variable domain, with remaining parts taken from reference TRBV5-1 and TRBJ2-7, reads KAGVTQTPRYLIKTRGQQVTLSCSPISGHRSVSWYQQTPGQGLQFLFEYFSETQRNKGNFPGRFSGRQFSNSRSEMNVSTLELGDSALYLCASSFGGSDYEQYFGPGTRLTVT.

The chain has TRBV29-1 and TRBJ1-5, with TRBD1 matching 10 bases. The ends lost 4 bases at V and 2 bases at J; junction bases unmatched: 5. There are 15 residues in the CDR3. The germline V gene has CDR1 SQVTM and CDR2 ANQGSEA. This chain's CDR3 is CSVVGQGGGNQPQHF. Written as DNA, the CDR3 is TGCAGCGTTGTAGGACAGGGGGGTGGCAATCAGCCCCAGCATTTT.

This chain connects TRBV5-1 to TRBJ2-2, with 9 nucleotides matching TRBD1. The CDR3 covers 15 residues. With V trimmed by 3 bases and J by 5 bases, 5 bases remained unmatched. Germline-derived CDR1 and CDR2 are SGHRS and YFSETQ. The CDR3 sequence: CASSSGQGGTGELFF. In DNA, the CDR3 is TGCGCCAGCAGCTCGGGACAGGGAGGGACCGGGGAGCTGTTTTTT.

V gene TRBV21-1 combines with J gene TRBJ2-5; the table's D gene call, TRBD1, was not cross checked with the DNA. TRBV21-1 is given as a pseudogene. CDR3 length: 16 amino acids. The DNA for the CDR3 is TGTGCCAGCAGAAACCCCGGGACAGGGGTGGGAGAGACCCAGTACTTC. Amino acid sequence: CASRNPGTGVGETQYF.

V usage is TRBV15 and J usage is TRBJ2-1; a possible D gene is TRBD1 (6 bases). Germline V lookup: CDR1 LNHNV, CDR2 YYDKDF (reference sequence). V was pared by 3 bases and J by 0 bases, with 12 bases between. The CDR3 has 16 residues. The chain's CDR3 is CATSSRQASSYNEQFF. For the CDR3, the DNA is TGTGCCACCAGCAGCCGACAGGCGAGCTCCTACAATGAGCAGTTCTTC.

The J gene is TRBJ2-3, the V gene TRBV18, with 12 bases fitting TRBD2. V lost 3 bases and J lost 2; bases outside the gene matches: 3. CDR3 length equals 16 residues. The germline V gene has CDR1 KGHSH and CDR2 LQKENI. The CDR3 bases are TGTGCCAGCTCACCTGGACTAGCGGGGACCACAGATACGCAGTATTTT. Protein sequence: CASSPGLAGTTDTQYF. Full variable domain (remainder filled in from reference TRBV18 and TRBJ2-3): NAGVMQNPRHLVRRRGQEARLRCSPMKGHSHVYWYRQLPEEGLKFMVYLQKENIIDESGMPKERFSAEFPKEGPSILRIQQVVRGDSAAYFCASSPGLAGTTDTQYFGPGTRLTVL.

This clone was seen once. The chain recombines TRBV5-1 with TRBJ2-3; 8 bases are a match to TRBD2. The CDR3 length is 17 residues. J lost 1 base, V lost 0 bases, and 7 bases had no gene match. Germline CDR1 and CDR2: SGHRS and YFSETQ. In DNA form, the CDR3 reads TGCGCCAGCAGCTTGGCCAGAACGGGGGGGGGCACAGATACGCAGTATTTT. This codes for CASSLARTGGGTDTQYF.

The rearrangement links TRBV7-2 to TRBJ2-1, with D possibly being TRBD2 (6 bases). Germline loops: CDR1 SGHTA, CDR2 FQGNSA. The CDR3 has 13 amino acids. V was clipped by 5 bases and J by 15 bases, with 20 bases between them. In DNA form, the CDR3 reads TGTGCCAGCAGCCCCGTTTTGCGGGGTACGTCGTTCTTC. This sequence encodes CASSPVLRGTSFF.

The CDR3 DNA sequence: TGCGCCAGCAGCCAAAGGATCATTACCGGGACTAGCGGGCCTTACAATGAGCAGTTCTTC. Translated, it gives CASSQRIITGTSGPYNEQFF. The chain has TRBV4-1 and TRBJ2-1, with TRBD2 matching 12 bases. The germline CDR1 and CDR2 sequences are MGHRA and YSYEKL. V lost 2 bases, J lost 4 bases, and 15 bases stayed unmatched. There are 20 residues in the CDR3.

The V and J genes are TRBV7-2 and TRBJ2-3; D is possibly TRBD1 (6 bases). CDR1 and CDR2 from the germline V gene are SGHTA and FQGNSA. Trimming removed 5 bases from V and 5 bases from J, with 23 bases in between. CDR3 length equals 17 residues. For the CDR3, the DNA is TGTGCCAGCAGCGCCGGAACGTCGGGACACCGGGGAGATACGCAGTATTTT. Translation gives CASSAGTSGHRGDTQYF.

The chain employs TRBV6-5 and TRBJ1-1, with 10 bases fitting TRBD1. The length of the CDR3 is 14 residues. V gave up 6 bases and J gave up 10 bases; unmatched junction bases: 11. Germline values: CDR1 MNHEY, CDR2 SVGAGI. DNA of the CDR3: TGTGCCAGCAGGGTGACAGGGGGCGCGATGGGAGCTTTCTTT. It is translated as CASRVTGGAMGAFF.

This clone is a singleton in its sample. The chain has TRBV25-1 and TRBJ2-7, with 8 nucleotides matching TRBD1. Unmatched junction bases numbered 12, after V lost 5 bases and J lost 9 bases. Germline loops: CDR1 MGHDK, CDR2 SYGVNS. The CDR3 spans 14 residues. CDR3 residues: CASSRTGGQTAQYF. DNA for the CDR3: TGTGCCAGCAGTAGAACAGGGGGGCAAACTGCGCAGTACTTC.